This T cell receptor (beta chain) was recovered during a study of persistence of HIV-infected CD4 T cells. Germline CDR1 is LGHDT and CDR2 is YNNKEL (reference sequence). The CDR3 contains 16 residues. The germline V and J ends were trimmed by 1 base and 2 bases, with 14 bases remaining between them. To note about this clone: Its antigen remains unidentified.

The immunoSEQ assay was version 4, run in survey mode. The data were produced by immunoSEQ multiplex PCR, yet TCRdb's version contains in-frame clones alone and is incomplete. The table records some 30,000 clones, roughly 82% of them present only once. Study-wide results and limits: Compared with CD3/CD28-stimulated cells, CMV- and Gag-responding cells showed lower TCRbeta richness.

Stimulation used around 10 ug/mL lysate from CMV-infected fibroblasts. CD40L-negative CD69-negative CD45RO-high memory CD4+ T cells were sorted as populations depleted of antigen-responding cells. Undetectable plasma HIV-1 RNA below 50 copies/mL lasted at least 4 years. The sequencing used CD4+ T cells sorted from PBMCs after approximately 19-hour stimulation, collected from a patient who received antiretroviral therapy. This sequence originates from an adult woman with HIV who was CMV-seropositive. V and J are TRBV3-1 (or the pseudogene TRBV3-2) and TRBJ1-2; D may be TRBD1 (5 bases). The CDR3 DNA sequence: TGTGCCAGCAGCCAAGCCGGAATCGACAGAAACTATGGCTACACCTTC. This gives the protein CASSQAGIDRNYGYTF.